The sequence of this TCR beta chain was determined in a study of response to subunit inactivated influenza vaccine. This clonotype occurred a few times. CDR3 length: 16 amino acids. CDR1 SGHDT and CDR2 YYEEEE come from the germline V gene. V lost 0 bases and J lost 0, with 13 bases in between. TCRdb processed the RT-PCR reads anew with MiXCR; each CDR3 protein has one entry. Seen here are 200,000 to 250,000 distinct CDR3 sequences, over 9% observed once, and the top ten hold approximately 8.4%. The rearrangement joins TRBV5-6 to TRBJ2-7; no clear D gene. The TCR comes from a man aged 45-65 years who received an inactivated influenza vaccine. The sequences come from non-naive T cells sorted from PBMCs, collected roughly 2 weeks before vaccination. The CDR3 spells CASSLAQRRISYEQYF. Written as DNA, the CDR3 is TGTGCCAGCAGCTTGGCTCAACGGCGGATCTCCTACGAGCAGTACTTC.